This TCR beta chain came from a study of T cells in narcolepsy. Study-level findings and limits: In some patient and control memory CD4+ samples, autoreactive clones were absent. Autoreactive HCRT-specific and TRIB2-specific clonotypes were marked in same-patient CSF-versus-blood CD4+ comparisons. Autoreactive clonotypes reportedly recurred in blood of same and different patients, not controls.

The method was immunoSEQ multiplex PCR; TCRdb's version includes in-frame clones alone and lacks a portion of them. The sample lists fewer than 35,000 clones; roughly 80% were seen once. A word on this clone: The antigen is not known.

Source material: CD45RA- memory CD4+ T cells from PBMCs. The clonotype was recovered from a human donor with narcolepsy.

The CDR3 DNA reads as TGTGCCATCAGTGAGTCAGGACCGACGGGGATTACTGAAGCTTTCTTT. Translated, it gives CAISESGPTGITEAFF. The rearrangement links TRBV10-3 to TRBJ1-1; D uncertain. Germline lookup yields CDR1 ENHRY and CDR2 SYGVKD. Deletions cut 0 bases from V and 5 bases from J, with 16 bases between. The CDR3 runs to 16 residues.